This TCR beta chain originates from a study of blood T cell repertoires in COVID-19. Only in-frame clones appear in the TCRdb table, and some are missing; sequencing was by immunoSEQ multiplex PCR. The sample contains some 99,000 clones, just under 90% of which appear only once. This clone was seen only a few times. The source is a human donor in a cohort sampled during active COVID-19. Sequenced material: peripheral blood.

The CDR3, as DNA: TGCGCCAGCAGCTCGCCTAGCTCCTACGAGCAGTACTTC. It is translated as CASSSPSSYEQYF. V gene TRBV5-1 combines with J gene TRBJ2-7; D call uncertain. This CDR3 comprises 13 residues. The V end lost 3 bases, the J end lost 0 bases, and 7 bases lay between the germline ends. Germline assignment: CDR1 SGHRS and CDR2 YFSETQ. Drawing the rest from reference TRBV5-1 and TRBJ2-7, the complete variable domain is KAGVTQTPRYLIKTRGQQVTLSCSPISGHRSVSWYQQTPGQGLQFLFEYFSETQRNKGNFPGRFSGRQFSNSRSEMNVSTLELGDSALYLCASSSPSSYEQYFGPGTRLTVT.